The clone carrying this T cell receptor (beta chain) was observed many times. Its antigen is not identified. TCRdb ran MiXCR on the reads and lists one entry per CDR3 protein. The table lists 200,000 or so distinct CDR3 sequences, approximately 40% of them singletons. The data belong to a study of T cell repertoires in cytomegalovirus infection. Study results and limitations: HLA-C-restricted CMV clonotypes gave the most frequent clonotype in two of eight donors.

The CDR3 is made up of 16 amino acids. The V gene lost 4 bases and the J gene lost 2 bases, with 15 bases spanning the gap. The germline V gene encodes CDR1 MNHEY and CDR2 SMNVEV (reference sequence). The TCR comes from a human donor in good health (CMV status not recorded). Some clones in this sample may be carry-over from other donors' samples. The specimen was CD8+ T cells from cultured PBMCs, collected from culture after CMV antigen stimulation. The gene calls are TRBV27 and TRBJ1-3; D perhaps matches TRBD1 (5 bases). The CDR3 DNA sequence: TGTGCCAGCAGTTCCTCGAGCGGGGACCCTGGAAACACCATATATTTT. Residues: CASSSSSGDPGNTIYF.